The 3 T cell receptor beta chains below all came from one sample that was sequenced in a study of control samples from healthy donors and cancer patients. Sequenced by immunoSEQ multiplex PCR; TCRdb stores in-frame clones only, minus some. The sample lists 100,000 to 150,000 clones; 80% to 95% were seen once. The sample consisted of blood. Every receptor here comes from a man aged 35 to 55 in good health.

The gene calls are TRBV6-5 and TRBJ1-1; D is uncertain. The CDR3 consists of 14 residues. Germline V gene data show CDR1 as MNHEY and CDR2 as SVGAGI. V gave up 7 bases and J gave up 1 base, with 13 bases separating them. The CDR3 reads CASTPNRGNTEAFF. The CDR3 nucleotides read TGTGCCAGCACTCCCAACCGGGGGAACACTGAAGCTTTCTTT.

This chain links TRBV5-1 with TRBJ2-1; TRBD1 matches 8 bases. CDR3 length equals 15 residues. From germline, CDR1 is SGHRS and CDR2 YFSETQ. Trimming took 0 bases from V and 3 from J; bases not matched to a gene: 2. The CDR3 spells CASSLEQGVYNEQFF. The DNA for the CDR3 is TGCGCCAGCAGCTTGGAACAGGGGGTCTACAATGAGCAGTTCTTC.

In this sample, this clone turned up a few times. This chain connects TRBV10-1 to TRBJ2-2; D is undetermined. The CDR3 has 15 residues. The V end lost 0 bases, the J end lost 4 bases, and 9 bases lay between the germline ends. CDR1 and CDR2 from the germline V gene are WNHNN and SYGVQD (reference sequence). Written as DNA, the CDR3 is TGCGCCAGCAGTGAGTCCCGGGCCTTCACCGGGGAGCTGTTTTTT. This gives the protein CASSESRAFTGELFF.